This paragraph reports one T cell receptor (beta chain). The RNA input was about 0.5 to 1 ug, and it was reverse transcribed with random hexamers. Amplification of TCR beta CDR3 used immunoSEQ multiplex PCR across 54 Vbeta and 13 Jbeta. TCRdb passed the immunoSEQ multiplex PCR reads through MiXCR, listing each CDR3 protein once. The sample carries more than 150,000 distinct CDR3 sequences, roughly 94% recorded once. V shed 0 bases, J shed 7 bases, and the junction held 7 bases outside the gene matches. This CDR3 region has 16 residues. CDR1 is SGDLS, CDR2 YYNGEE, per germline. This sample is drawn from a study of CD8 T cells in Susac syndrome. Sequencing of TCR beta drew on CD8+ and CD4+ T cells from blood. Negative isolation yielded CD4+ and CD8+ T cells, and FACS enriched TEMRA cells.

The sample was CD8+ T cells from PBMCs. This receptor was taken from a human donor with Susac syndrome. The chain is built from TRBV9 and TRBJ2-1; the match to TRBD2 covers 10 bases. Here the CDR3 reads CASSVGLAGVKNEQFF. In DNA, the CDR3 is TGTGCCAGCAGCGTAGGTCTAGCGGGAGTAAAAAATGAGCAGTTCTTC.